The present entry profiles one T cell receptor (beta chain) with its context. As yet, its antigen is unknown. Profiled with immunoSEQ multiplex PCR; TCRdb holds only in-frame clones, not every one. This table holds some 140,000 clones, about 90% found once. This specimen belongs to a study of T cell responses to AZD1222 COVID-19 vaccine. General study results and limits: Nearly half of spike-specific TCRs reportedly target variant regions that are unmutated in the B.1.351 and B.1.1.7 variants. After two AZD1222 doses, spike-specific TCR breadth and depth rose versus day 0. Only a handful of people who got AZD1222 tested seropositive at baseline. The CD4 TCRs associated with vaccination extended across spike and predominated at 160-218 and 743-854.

The CDR3 runs to 12 residues. In germline, CDR1 is GTSNPN, CDR2 SVGIG (reference sequence). V was shortened by 4 bases and J by 4 bases, with 10 bases between the two germline ends. Material: peripheral blood, obtained on day 0 of AZD1222 vaccination. The V gene is TRBV30, the J gene TRBJ1-2, with D possibly matching TRBD1 (5 bases). The clonotype comes from an adult in good health. The CDR3 protein is CAWTPQGYGYTF. The CDR3 nucleotides read TGTGCCTGGACCCCTCAGGGCTATGGCTACACCTTC.